The T cell receptor beta chain under discussion was sequenced for a study of control samples from healthy donors and cancer patients. The data were produced by immunoSEQ multiplex PCR, yet TCRdb's version contains in-frame clones alone and is incomplete. This sample has some 71,000 clones, with 70% to 90% found just once. Sequenced input: PBMCs. The clonotype originates from a woman aged 50 to 60 with head and neck cancer.

CDR3 amino acids: CASRGNPSYEQYF. The CDR3 nucleotides read TGTGCCAGCAGAGGGAACCCCTCCTACGAGCAGTACTTC. The gene calls are TRBV28 and TRBJ2-7; D remains ambiguous. V dropped 6 bases and J dropped 0 bases, with 9 bases sitting between them. The CDR3 is made up of 13 amino acids. Germline values: CDR1 MDHEN, CDR2 SYDVKM.